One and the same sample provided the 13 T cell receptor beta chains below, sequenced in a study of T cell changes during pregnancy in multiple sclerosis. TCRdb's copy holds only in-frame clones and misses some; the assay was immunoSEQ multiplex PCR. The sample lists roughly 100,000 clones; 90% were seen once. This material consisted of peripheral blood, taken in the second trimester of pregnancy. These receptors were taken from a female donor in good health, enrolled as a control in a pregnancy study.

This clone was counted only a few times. The CDR3 DNA follows: TGCAGTGTTACGAGGAACACTGAAGCTTTCTTT. This codes for CSVTRNTEAFF. The chain links TRBV20-1 to TRBJ1-1; D is unclear. Trimming stripped 7 bases from V and 1 base from J, with 7 bases between. Germline loops: CDR1 DFQATT, CDR2 SNEGSKA (reference sequence). The CDR3 totals 11 residues.

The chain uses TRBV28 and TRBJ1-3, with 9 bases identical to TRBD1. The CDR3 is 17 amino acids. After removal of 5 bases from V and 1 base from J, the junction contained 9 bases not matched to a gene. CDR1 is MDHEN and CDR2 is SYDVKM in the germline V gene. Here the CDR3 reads CASSLPGTGPSGNTIYF. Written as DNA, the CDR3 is TGTGCCAGCAGTCTCCCCGGGACAGGGCCTTCTGGAAACACCATATATTTT.

CDR3 in amino acids: CASSARLAGGVWGTDTQYF. In nucleotides, the CDR3 is TGTGCCAGTAGTGCCCGACTAGCGGGGGGAGTCTGGGGCACAGATACGCAGTATTTT. The chain is built from TRBV19 and TRBJ2-3, with 13 bases aligning to TRBD2. The CDR3 extends over 19 amino acids. V lost 5 bases and J lost 1; bases outside the gene matches: 12. Germline CDR1 reads LNHDA; CDR2 reads SQIVND (reference sequence).

The CDR3 loop is CASSEAASGITDTQYF. In DNA form, the CDR3 reads TGTGCCAGCAGTGAAGCGGCTAGCGGGATAACAGATACGCAGTATTTT. V gene TRBV6-1 combines with J gene TRBJ2-3, with TRBD2 identical over 9 bases. The ends lost 0 bases at V and 3 bases at J; junction bases unmatched: 4. The CDR3 is 16 amino acids. Germline CDR1 and CDR2: MNHNS and SASEGT.

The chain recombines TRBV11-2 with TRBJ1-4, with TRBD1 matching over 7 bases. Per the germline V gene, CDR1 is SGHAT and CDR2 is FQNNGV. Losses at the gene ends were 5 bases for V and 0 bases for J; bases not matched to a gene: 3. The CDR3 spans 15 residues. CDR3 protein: CASSRDRATNEKLFF. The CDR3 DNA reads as TGTGCCAGCAGCCGCGACAGGGCAACTAATGAAAAACTGTTTTTT.

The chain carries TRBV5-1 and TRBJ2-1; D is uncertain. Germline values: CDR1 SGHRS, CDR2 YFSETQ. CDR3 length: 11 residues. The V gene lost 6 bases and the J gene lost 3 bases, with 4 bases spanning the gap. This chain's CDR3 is CASTYYNEQFF. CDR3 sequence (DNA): TGCGCCAGCACCTACTACAATGAGCAGTTCTTC.

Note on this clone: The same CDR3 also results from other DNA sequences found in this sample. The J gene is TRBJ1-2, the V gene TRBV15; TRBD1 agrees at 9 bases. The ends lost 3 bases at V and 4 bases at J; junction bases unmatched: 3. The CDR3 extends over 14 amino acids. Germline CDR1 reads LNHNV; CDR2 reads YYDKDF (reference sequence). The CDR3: CATSRDRGGYGYTF. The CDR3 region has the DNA TGTGCCACCAGCAGGGACAGGGGTGGCTATGGCTACACCTTC.

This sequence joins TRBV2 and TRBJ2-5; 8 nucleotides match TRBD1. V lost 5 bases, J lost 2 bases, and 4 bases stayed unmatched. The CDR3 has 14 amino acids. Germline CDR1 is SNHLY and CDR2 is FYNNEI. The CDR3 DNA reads TGTGCCAGCAGTAGGACAGGGAGTCAAGAGACCCAGTACTTC. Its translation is CASSRTGSQETQYF.

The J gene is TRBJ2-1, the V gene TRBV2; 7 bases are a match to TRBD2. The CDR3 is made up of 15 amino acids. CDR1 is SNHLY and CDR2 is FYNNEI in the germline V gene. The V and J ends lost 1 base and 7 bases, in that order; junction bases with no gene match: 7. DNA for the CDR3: TGTGCCAGCAGTGAAGAAGGGCTAGCGGCGAATGAGCAGTTCTTC. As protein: CASSEEGLAANEQFF.

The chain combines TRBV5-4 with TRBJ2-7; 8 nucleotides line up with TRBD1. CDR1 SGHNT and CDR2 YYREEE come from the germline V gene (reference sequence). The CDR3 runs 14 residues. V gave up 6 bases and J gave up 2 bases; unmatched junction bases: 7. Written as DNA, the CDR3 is TGTGCCAGCACCACCCGGACAGGGCCCTACGAGCAGTACTTC. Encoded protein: CASTTRTGPYEQYF.

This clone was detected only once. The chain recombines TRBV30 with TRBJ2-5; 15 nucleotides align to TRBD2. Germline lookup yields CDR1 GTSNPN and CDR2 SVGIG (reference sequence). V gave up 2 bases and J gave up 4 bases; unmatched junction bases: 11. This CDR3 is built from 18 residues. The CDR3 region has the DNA TGTGCCTGGAGTATGGGACTAGCGGGAGGAGGGCTAGGAGAGACCCAGTACTTC. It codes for CAWSMGLAGGGLGETQYF.

The DNA of the CDR3 is TGTGCCAGCAGTGATGAACGAGGGACTAGCGGGAGTAATGAGCAGTTCTTC. Translation: CASSDERGTSGSNEQFF. V gene TRBV6-1 combines with J gene TRBJ2-1; 14 positions agree with TRBD2. The germline V gene encodes CDR1 MNHNS and CDR2 SASEGT. This CDR3 comprises 17 residues. With 3 bases clipped from V and 7 bases from J, the junction kept 8 bases outside the gene matches.

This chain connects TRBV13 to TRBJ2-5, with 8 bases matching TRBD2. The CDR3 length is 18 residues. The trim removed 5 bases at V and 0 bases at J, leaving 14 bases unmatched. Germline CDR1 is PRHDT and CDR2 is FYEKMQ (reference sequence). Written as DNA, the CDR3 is TGTGCCAGCAGCCCGTACTACCGTGGCGGGAGGTACCAAGAGACCCAGTACTTC. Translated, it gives CASSPYYRGGRYQETQYF. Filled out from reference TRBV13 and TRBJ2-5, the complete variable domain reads AAGVIQSPRHLIKEKRETATLKCYPIPRHDTVYWYQQGPGQDPQFLISFYEKMQSDKGSIPDRFSAQQFSDYHSELNMSSLELGDSALYFCASSPYYRGGRYQETQYFGPGTRLLVL.